Listed here are 21 T cell receptor beta chains from one sample, sequenced in a study of T cells after yellow fever vaccination. TCRdb called the 5' RACE reads again in MiXCR, with one record for every CDR3 protein. The sample lists a few hundred thousand distinct CDR3 sequences; 6.9% were seen once. Source: CD4+ T cells sorted from PBMCs, taken 15 days after the yellow fever booster vaccination. The receptors stem from a man aged 25 to 40 who received the YFV17D yellow fever vaccine.

This clonotype was recorded many times. The rearrangement links TRBV12-3 or TRBV12-4 to TRBJ2-7, with TRBD1 matching over 7 bases. This CDR3 comprises 12 residues. After removal of 7 bases from V and 0 bases from J, the junction contained 0 bases not matched to a gene. CDR3 in DNA: TGTGCCAGCACAGGGGGCTCCTACGAGCAGTACTTC. Amino acid sequence: CASTGGSYEQYF.

With respect to this clonotype: The conserved final phenylalanine or tryptophan is absent from the CDR3, which likely points to a read error. No DNA is shown, since the ends of the CDR3 on it are uncertain; the CDR3 is the one TCRdb lists. The CDR3 protein is CASSLGKDSP. The rearrangement joins TRBV4-1 to TRBJ1-5; the DNA was not used to check the table's D call, TRBD1. The germline CDR1 and CDR2 sequences are MGHRA and YSYEKL. The length of the CDR3 is 10 amino acids, counting both ends.

The V gene is TRBV24-1, the J gene TRBJ2-2; TRBD2 matches at 13 bases. The germline CDR1 and CDR2 sequences are KGHDR and SFDVKD. Trimming took 4 bases from V and 4 from J; bases not matched to a gene: 14. This CDR3 spans 20 amino acids. CDR3 sequence reads: CATSDRPGLAGKGSTGELFF. The CDR3 DNA follows: TGTGCCACCAGTGACCGCCCGGGACTAGCGGGAAAAGGGAGCACCGGGGAGCTGTTTTTT.

This clonotype was counted only a few times. The J gene is TRBJ2-7, the V gene TRBV7-2; D is ambiguous. Germline assignment: CDR1 SGHTA and CDR2 FQGNSA. Trimming cost V 5 bases and J 7 bases, with 15 bases left between them. This CDR3 has 13 residues. CDR3 protein: CASSHPYRSEQYF. CDR3 nucleotide sequence: TGTGCCAGCAGCCACCCGTACCGTTCGGAGCAGTACTTC.

This sequence joins TRBV5-1 and TRBJ2-3; 10 bases fit TRBD1. J lost 5 bases, V lost 6 bases, and 9 bases had no gene match. CDR1 and CDR2 from the germline V gene are SGHRS and YFSETQ. This CDR3 has 15 residues. CDR3 in DNA: TGCGCCAGCAAAGGAGAGACAGGGGGCGGAGATACGCAGTATTTT. Amino acid sequence: CASKGETGGGDTQYF.

This CDR3 is CASSDAGVGTQYF. DNA for the CDR3: TGTGCCAGCAGTGATGCGGGGGTGGGGACCCAGTACTTC. The rearrangement uses TRBV25-1 and TRBJ2-5, with 7 nucleotides matching TRBD2. The CDR3 runs to 13 residues. Germline V lookup: CDR1 MGHDK, CDR2 SYGVNS. J lost 7 bases, V lost 3 bases, and 5 bases had no gene match.

This clonotype was seen many times. This chain connects TRBV27 to TRBJ2-3, with TRBD2 matching 10 bases. The CDR3 is made up of 14 amino acids. Germline-derived CDR1 and CDR2 are MNHEY and SMNVEV (reference sequence). The V segment lost 4 bases and the J segment 7 bases; nucleotides outside the gene matches: 5. CDR3 protein: CASSSSGSVYTQYF. The DNA for the CDR3 is TGTGCCAGCAGTTCTAGCGGGAGTGTATATACGCAGTATTTT.

This clonotype came up many times. The gene calls are TRBV7-2 and TRBJ2-7; perhaps TRBD2 as D (5 bases). V was shortened by 3 bases and J by 2 bases, with 8 bases between the two germline ends. The germline gives CDR1 SGHTA, CDR2 FQGNSA. The CDR3 is 13 residues long. The CDR3 coding sequence is TGTGCCAGCAGCTTCGGGAAAACCTACGAGCAGTACTTC. It yields the protein CASSFGKTYEQYF.

The gene calls are TRBV3-1 and TRBJ1-1, with D maybe TRBD1 (5 bases). Germline loops: CDR1 LGHDT, CDR2 YNNKEL (reference sequence). This CDR3 comprises 12 residues. Trimming shortened V by 6 bases and J by 11 bases, and 16 bases separated the two germline ends. The DNA of the CDR3 is TGTGCCAGCAGACTCGGGGGAGATCGGGCTTTCTTT. Translated: CASRLGGDRAFF.

Only a few counts were recorded for this clonotype. V and J are TRBV4-1 and TRBJ2-1; D may be TRBD2 (6 bases). CDR3 length equals 14 residues. CDR1 MGHRA and CDR2 YSYEKL come from the germline V gene. Trimming removed 5 bases at V and 6 bases at J, with 14 bases between. DNA of the CDR3: TGCGCCAGCAGCATGCCGGGAGAAGGCAATGAGCAGTTCTTC. This translates into CASSMPGEGNEQFF.

This clonotype was counted a few times. The chain combines TRBV18 with TRBJ2-1, with 12 bases that match TRBD2. V lost 0 bases to trimming and J lost 0 bases; unmatched junction nucleotides: 0. Per germline, CDR1 KGHSH and CDR2 LQKENI. CDR3 length: 17 residues. CDR3 in DNA: TGTGCCAGCTCACCACCGACTAGCGGGAGCTCCTACAATGAGCAGTTCTTC. It specifies CASSPPTSGSSYNEQFF.

This clonotype was seen a few times. The chain combines TRBV5-1 with TRBJ2-6, with D perhaps matching TRBD2 (5 bases). Trimming removed 4 bases from V and 0 bases from J, with 11 bases in between. Germline assignment: CDR1 SGHRS and CDR2 YFSETQ. The CDR3 covers 16 residues. The CDR3 sequence is CASSSLASSGANVLTF. Here the CDR3 DNA reads TGCGCCAGCAGCAGCCTAGCTAGCTCTGGGGCCAACGTCCTGACTTTC.

This clonotype was seen at least ten times. The CDR3 region has the DNA TGCAGTGCTAGGGGGGGGAACACTGAAGCTTTCTTT. This codes for CSARGGNTEAFF. This sequence joins TRBV20-1 and TRBJ1-1; weak D call: TRBD1 (5 bases). This CDR3 has 12 residues. Trimming removed 3 bases from V and 1 base from J, with 6 bases in between. Germline lookup yields CDR1 DFQATT and CDR2 SNEGSKA (reference sequence).

This clonotype was found a few times. The rearrangement joins TRBV29-1 to TRBJ2-4; 8 nucleotides agree with TRBD1. Per germline, CDR1 SQVTM and CDR2 ANQGSEA. Germline trimming cut 8 bases from V and 6 bases from J; bases unmatched to any gene: 3. The CDR3 sequence is 11 residues long. CDR3 sequence: CSTGQANIQYF. In DNA, the CDR3 is TGCAGCACGGGACAGGCAAACATTCAGTACTTC.

The CDR3 DNA reads TGCAGTGCTAAGACTAGCGGGAGTATGGGTGAGCAGTTCTTC. The encoded protein is CSAKTSGSMGEQFF. The chain combines TRBV20-1 with TRBJ2-1; 12 bases line up with TRBD2. The CDR3 spans 14 residues. V shed 4 bases and J 9 bases; nucleotides not matched to a gene: 7. The germline V gene encodes CDR1 DFQATT and CDR2 SNEGSKA (reference sequence).

This clonotype was observed many times. This chain joins TRBV12-3 or TRBV12-4 and TRBJ1-3; D is uncertain. Trimming shortened V by 3 bases and J by 4 bases, and 4 bases separated the two germline ends. The length of the CDR3 is 12 residues. The DNA of the CDR3 is TGTGCCAGCAGTTTCGGCGGAAACACCATATATTTT. It codes for CASSFGGNTIYF.

This clonotype was picked up many times. The chain employs TRBV7-2 and TRBJ2-7; the match to TRBD2 covers 9 bases. CDR3 size: 15 residues. Looked up from germline, CDR1 is SGHTA and CDR2 is FQGNSA. The ends lost 6 bases at V and 3 bases at J; junction bases unmatched: 9. The CDR3 DNA reads TGTGCCAGCAGTTATCTAGCGGGACAACTCTACGAGCAGTACTTC. It is translated as CASSYLAGQLYEQYF.

This clonotype was seen more than once but under ten times. The DNA for the CDR3 is TGTGCCTGGAGTAGCTCGGGGGCGAGAGAGCAGTACTTC. This codes for CAWSSSGAREQYF. This sequence joins TRBV30 and TRBJ2-7, with D perhaps TRBD1 or TRBD2 (6 bases each). The CDR3 covers 13 residues. Germline values: CDR1 GTSNPN, CDR2 SVGIG (reference sequence). The ends were cut back, 2 bases at V and 7 bases at J, with 15 bases in the middle. Full variable domain (outside the CDR3, taken from reference TRBV30 and TRBJ2-7): SQTIHQWPATLVQPVGSPLSLECTVEGTSNPNLYWYRQAAGRGLQLLFYSVGIGQISSEVPQNLSASRPQDRQFILSSKKLLLSDSGFYLCAWSSSGAREQYFGPGTRLTVT.

This clonotype was counted many times. V is TRBV20-1 and J is TRBJ2-5; 12 positions agree with TRBD2. Trimming removed 3 bases from V and 5 bases from J; junction bases left unmatched: 19. This CDR3 is 19 amino acids long. Germline loops: CDR1 DFQATT, CDR2 SNEGSKA (reference sequence). The CDR3 loop is CSASAATATSGSNTETQYF. CDR3 DNA: TGCAGTGCTAGCGCCGCCACCGCGACTAGCGGGAGTAATACGGAGACCCAGTACTTC.

The table lists this clonotype with many counts. The CDR3 DNA sequence: TGCGCCAGCAGCAAGGGACTAGCGGGACCCGGAGGGGAGACCCAGTACTTC. Its protein is CASSKGLAGPGGETQYF. The chain uses TRBV5-1 and TRBJ2-5; 13 bases fit TRBD2. Looked up from germline, CDR1 is SGHRS and CDR2 is YFSETQ. CDR3 size: 17 residues. The ends lost 4 bases at V and 5 bases at J; junction bases unmatched: 11.

There are many counts of this clonotype. The chain carries TRBV5-1 and TRBJ2-3; 9 bases match TRBD2. Germline trimming cut 0 bases from V and 0 bases from J; bases unmatched to any gene: 8. This CDR3 spans 18 amino acids. From germline, CDR1 is SGHRS and CDR2 YFSETQ. CDR3 DNA: TGCGCCAGCAGCTTGGCGCGAGCGGGAGGTTCTAGCACAGATACGCAGTATTTT. It encodes CASSLARAGGSSTDTQYF. Filled out from reference TRBV5-1 and TRBJ2-3, the complete variable domain reads KAGVTQTPRYLIKTRGQQVTLSCSPISGHRSVSWYQQTPGQGLQFLFEYFSETQRNKGNFPGRFSGRQFSNSRSEMNVSTLELGDSALYLCASSLARAGGSSTDTQYFGPGTRLTVL.